This TCR beta chain was captured by sequencing in a study of blood T cell repertoires in COVID-19 (dated by TCRdb to about 2020). Context from the whole study: The collaborator samples originated in the United States, Italy and Spain and spanned the acute and convalescent phases of COVID-19. The samples were drawn from two sources: the first 160 participants of the ongoing ImmuneRACE study, and 1,254 subjects contributed by 6 global collaborators. Where available, HLA class I and class II types were obtained from metadata supplied by the sample provider rather than from assay-based typing. The repertoires were released in a freely available public database intended as a resource for research on the immune response to SARS-CoV-2. Subjects who had been exposed to COVID-19, were actively infected with it, or had recovered from it provided the deeply sampled blood TCRbeta repertoires that made up the dataset. The prospective study material was composed of cDNA or gDNA derived from T cells, B-cell-depleted T cells, or PBMCs. Nearly every sample came with metadata listing a de-identified subject ID, COVID-19 status, age in years and sex. Broader findings and caveats from the paper: The amount of clinical and demographic metadata varied by source and participant and was provided uncurated.

Concerning this clone itself: No cognate antigen has been identified for it. Per-base quality was not reported, and no clone a single base away is much larger than it.

TCRbeta CDR3 regions were amplified from genomic DNA by means of the immunoSEQ Assay, a bias-controlled multiplex PCR. On the study's bioinformatics: The number of nucleated cells in each sample was estimated from the amplification of reference gene primers within the assay. To quantify the absolute abundance of each unique TCRbeta CDR3 rearrangement, sequence reads were collapsed and filtered. Productive Simpson clonality was computed per sample as the square root of Simpson's diversity index over productive rearrangements. TCRdb holds this immuneACCESS table with in-frame rearrangements only. Some clones are missing; in checked studies, unresolved V genes explain under half, and the rest has no known cause. D and trimming come from the DNA, and the V and J calls and clone size come from that table. In all, the sample holds 140,000 to 150,000 clones, and about 83% of those were seen once. The ten largest clones represent around a sixth of the sample.

The collaborating institutions used their own protocols to collect whole blood in K2EDTA tubes. For TCRbeta analysis, collaborators shipped samples in one of three forms: frozen whole blood, isolated PBMCs, or DNA extracted from either of those sample types. Measured from the cysteine to the phenylalanine, the CDR3 is 12 residues long. This entry keeps only the CDR3 DNA: 36 bases, framed from base 1. Deletion took 1 base off V and 13 bases off J, with a span of 10 bases between the germline ends. The germline V gene encodes CDR1 MNHNS and CDR2 SASEGT. The sequenced sample was peripheral blood. The rearranged chain carries TRBV6-1 and TRBJ1-4; no confident D gene assignment can be made. The receptor's source is a man aged 50 to 60 with acute or convalescent COVID-19. The bases are TGTGCCAGCAGTGAAGGACACCGTGGACTGTTTTTT. Its translation is CASSEGHRGLFF.